This T cell receptor beta chain came from a study of CD8 T cells in Susac syndrome. The study used treatment-naive patients who had stable or active relapsing-remitting disease as multiple sclerosis controls. Negative isolation yielded CD8+ and CD4+ T cells; FACS enriched TEMRA cells. With respect to this clonotype: Its specificity is unknown.

Reverse transcription of roughly 0.5 to 1 ug RNA was carried out with random hexamers. Multiplex PCR with immunoSEQ amplified the TCR beta CDR3 across 54 Vbeta and 13 Jbeta. TCRdb processed the immunoSEQ multiplex PCR reads anew with MiXCR; each CDR3 protein has one entry. The data show approximately 130,000 distinct CDR3 sequences, around 91% seen once. The study's findings and limits: That the number of individuals in its TCR sequencing and HLA analysis was relatively small was acknowledged by the study.

There are 14 residues in the CDR3. V was trimmed by 3 bases and J by 5 bases, leaving 13 bases between them. The TCR originated in a human donor with multiple sclerosis. The genes are TRBV12-3 or TRBV12-4 and TRBJ1-1, with a possible D match to TRBD1 (6 bases). Sequencing used CD8+ T cells from PBMCs. The CDR3 DNA sequence: TGTGCCAGCAGTTTCGGGGGCGCTAGGACTGAAGCTTTCTTT. Its protein product is CASSFGGARTEAFF.